This TCR beta chain was identified during a study of kidney transplant recipient with SARS-CoV-2 infection. TCRdb fed the reads into MiXCR, producing one record per CDR3 protein. The data contain 200,000 to 300,000 distinct CDR3 sequences, around 28% of them singletons. The trim removed 6 bases at V and 5 bases at J, leaving 4 bases unmatched. The CDR3 has 14 amino acids. Germline V gene lookup returns CDR1 SNHLY and CDR2 FYNNEI. This clonotype was counted many times. The receptor was isolated from a male patient younger than 45 who had COVID-19 and was a kidney transplant recipient. Some T cells may arise from the graft donor. The rearrangement links TRBV2 to TRBJ1-5, with 10 bases identical to TRBD1. This specimen was a blood sample, taken at baseline and on day 111 from a kidney transplant recipient. In DNA, the CDR3 is TGTGCCAGCAGCCGGGACAGGGGCTATCAGCCCCAGCATTTT. This gives the protein CASSRDRGYQPQHF.